These 20 T cell receptor beta chains were sequenced from one sample in a study of early T cells in non-severe SARS-CoV-2 infection. From the 5' RACE reads, TCRdb called clonotypes with MiXCR, one entry per CDR3 protein. The sample shows roughly 41,000 distinct CDR3 sequences, approximately 4.8% of them seen only once. Sample: whole blood. These receptors came from an adult who was a healthcare worker with PCR-confirmed SARS-CoV-2 infection or an uninfected control (not recorded which).

The sample holds many counts of this clonotype. The chain has TRBV20-1 and TRBJ2-3; 11 bases agree with TRBD2. V was pared by 6 bases and J by 5 bases, with 10 bases of the junction left unmatched. This CDR3 has 15 amino acids. Germline CDR1 is DFQATT and CDR2 is SNEGSKA (reference sequence). The CDR3 region has the DNA TGCAGTGCAACAAAACTAGCGGGAGAGATAGATACGCAGTATTTT. Amino acids: CSATKLAGEIDTQYF.

This clonotype has a count of ten or more. The V gene is TRBV27, the J gene TRBJ1-1, with D possibly TRBD1 on 6 matching bases. Germline V gene lookup returns CDR1 MNHEY and CDR2 SMNVEV (reference sequence). Between the trimmed V and J ends, which lost 6 bases and 4 bases, there was a span of 15 bases. The CDR3 sequence is 14 residues long. The CDR3 bases are TGTGCCAGCAGCAATCACAGGGTAGGCACTGAAGCTTTCTTT. Its protein is CASSNHRVGTEAFF.

This clonotype has a handful of counts. The chain uses TRBV19 and TRBJ1-2; D unresolved. Trimming removed 3 bases at V and 4 bases at J, with 6 bases between. This CDR3 contains 12 residues. Germline values: CDR1 LNHDA, CDR2 SQIVND (reference sequence). The CDR3 coding sequence is TGTGCCAGTAGTATTGCATTCTATGGCTACACCTTC. Translation gives CASSIAFYGYTF.

This clonotype occurred many times. The CDR3 nucleotides are TGTGCCAGCAGCCAGGACAGCTACTCCTACAATGAGCAGTTCTTC. Protein: CASSQDSYSYNEQFF. This chain uses TRBV12-3 or TRBV12-4 with TRBJ2-1; D may be TRBD1 (6 bases). V was shortened by 6 bases and J by 0 bases, with 12 bases between the two germline ends. CDR3 length equals 15 residues.

This clonotype was found a few times. V and J are TRBV20-1 and TRBJ1-6; D call uncertain. CDR1 DFQATT and CDR2 SNEGSKA come from the germline V gene (reference sequence). Trimming left V 3 bases short and J 0 bases short, with 12 bases between. CDR3 length equals 16 residues. CDR3 sequence reads: CSASSVSSSYNSPLHF. CDR3 nucleotides: TGCAGTGCTAGTAGCGTATCCAGCTCCTATAATTCACCCCTCCACTTT.

This clonotype was picked up many times. V usage is TRBV29-1 and J usage is TRBJ2-5, with TRBD2 identical over 10 bases. With 7 bases clipped from V and 10 bases from J, the junction kept 9 bases outside the gene matches. Germline CDR1 is SQVTM and CDR2 is ANQGSEA. This CDR3 has 12 residues. CDR3 protein: CSGSSGGAHQYF. The CDR3 coding sequence is TGCAGCGGTTCTAGCGGGGGAGCACACCAGTACTTC. The entire variable domain, with the rest obtained from reference TRBV29-1 and TRBJ2-5, is as follows: SAVISQKPSRDICQRGTSLTIQCQVDSQVTMMFWYRQQPGQSLTLIATANQGSEATYESGFVIDKFPISRPNLTFSTLTVSNMSPEDSSIYLCSGSSGGAHQYFGPGTRLLVL.

This clonotype appeared a few times. CDR3 sequence (DNA): TGTGCCAGCAGCGTAAGACAGGCCTACGAGCAGTACTTC. Residues: CASSVRQAYEQYF. This chain uses TRBV11-2 with TRBJ2-7, with D possibly TRBD1 on 6 matching bases. V was clipped by 5 bases and J by 2 bases, with 10 bases between them. The CDR3 contains 13 residues. From germline, CDR1 is SGHAT and CDR2 FQNNGV.

This clonotype appeared many times. The genes are TRBV18 and TRBJ1-2, with D possibly being TRBD1 (6 bases). From germline, CDR1 is KGHSH and CDR2 LQKENI. The CDR3 contains 15 residues. The V gene lost 3 bases and the J gene lost 8 bases, with 19 bases spanning the gap. CDR3 in DNA: TGTGCCAGCTCACCGCGGGGGGCGATTACTCCGGGCTACACCTTC. Its translation: CASSPRGAITPGYTF.

The table lists this clonotype with many counts. V gene TRBV11-2 combines with J gene TRBJ2-7, with D possibly being TRBD2 (6 bases). Looked up from germline, CDR1 is SGHAT and CDR2 is FQNNGV. With 3 bases removed from V and 2 bases from J, the gap between germline ends came to 11 bases. This CDR3 has 14 amino acids. Here the CDR3 reads CASSFTGLAYEQYF. As DNA, the CDR3 is TGTGCCAGCAGCTTTACGGGACTTGCCTACGAGCAGTACTTC.

In this sample, this clonotype turned up many times. This chain uses TRBV5-5 with TRBJ2-2, with TRBD1 matching over 7 bases. The J segment lost 0 bases and the V segment lost 4 bases, leaving 3 bases of the junction unmatched. Germline V gives CDR1 SGHKS, CDR2 YYEKEE (reference sequence). This CDR3 has 15 amino acids. CDR3 in DNA: TGTGCCAGCAGCGCCGGGACAGCGAACACCGGGGAGCTGTTTTTT. Protein sequence: CASSAGTANTGELFF.

This chain links TRBV3-1 with TRBJ1-2; 8 bases align to TRBD1. J lost 2 bases, V lost 8 bases, and 4 bases had no gene match. This CDR3 has 13 amino acids. CDR1 and CDR2 from the germline V gene are LGHDT and YNNKEL (reference sequence). CDR3 in DNA: TGTGCCAGCTACGGACAGGGAAACTATGGCTACACCTTC. Amino acids: CASYGQGNYGYTF.

The rearrangement links TRBV10-2 to TRBJ2-7; D is undetermined. From germline, CDR1 is WSHSY and CDR2 SAAADI. V was clipped by 2 bases and J by 0 bases, with 14 bases between them. This CDR3 contains 16 residues. The CDR3 DNA follows: TGCGCCAGCAGTGAGAGGTTGAACGTACGCTCCTACGAGCAGTACTTC. This encodes CASSERLNVRSYEQYF.

This clonotype was counted ten times or more. The chain recombines TRBV28 with TRBJ1-4; 7 positions agree with TRBD1. The length of the CDR3 is 17 residues. Germline CDR1 MDHEN, CDR2 SYDVKM. J lost 0 bases, V lost 6 bases, and 10 bases had no gene match. The CDR3 reads CASRFRQGRATNEKLFF. The CDR3 coding sequence is TGTGCCAGCAGGTTCCGACAGGGCCGTGCAACTAATGAAAAACTGTTTTTT.

This clonotype has ten or more counts. The CDR3 sequence is CASSLAGGHTDTQYF. CDR3 DNA sequence: TGTGCCAGCAGCTTAGCGGGGGGGCACACAGATACGCAGTATTTT. The chain links TRBV11-3 to TRBJ2-3, with TRBD2 matching 8 bases. The ends lost 1 base at V and 2 bases at J; junction bases unmatched: 2. The CDR3 has 15 residues. CDR1 SGHNT and CDR2 YENEEA come from the germline V gene. The variable domain in full, with the rest retrieved from reference TRBV11-3 and TRBJ2-3, is EAGVVQSPRYKIIEKKQPVAFWCNPISGHNTLYWYLQNLGQGPELLIRYENEEAVDDSQLPKDRFSAERLKGVDSTLKIQPAELGDSAVYLCASSLAGGHTDTQYFGPGTRLTVL.

This clonotype occurred a few times. The gene calls are TRBV11-1 and TRBJ1-2; D gene uncertain. The CDR3 is 15 amino acids. V gave up 5 bases and J gave up 0 bases, with 13 bases separating them. Per the germline V gene, CDR1 is SGHAT and CDR2 is FQDESV (reference sequence). DNA of the CDR3: TGTGCCAGCAGCACCCTGGAGGGAACTAACTATGGCTACACCTTC. Residues: CASSTLEGTNYGYTF.

This clonotype was picked up many times. This chain links TRBV4-1 with TRBJ2-5, with 8 nucleotides matching TRBD2. Per the germline V gene, CDR1 is MGHRA and CDR2 is YSYEKL. V lost 1 base, J lost 5 bases, and 6 bases stayed unmatched. This CDR3 comprises 15 residues. CDR3 loop: CASSQAGLVYETQYF. The CDR3 DNA reads TGCGCCAGCAGCCAAGCGGGACTAGTCTACGAGACCCAGTACTTC.

This clonotype has ten or more counts. V gene TRBV5-4 combines with J gene TRBJ2-6, with a tentative D call TRBD1 (5 bases). The CDR3 has 16 amino acids. Germline-derived CDR1 and CDR2 are SGHNT and YYREEE (reference sequence). V was clipped by 1 base and J by 2 bases, with 10 bases between them. CDR3: CASSLPQGTGANVLTF. The DNA of the CDR3 is TGTGCCAGCAGCTTGCCCCAGGGAACTGGGGCCAACGTCCTGACTTTC.

In this sample, this clonotype turned up many times. The rearrangement links TRBV6-5 to TRBJ2-7, with D perhaps matching TRBD2 (5 bases). Trimming pared 2 bases from V and 2 bases from J, leaving 10 bases between. The CDR3 totals 14 residues. Germline CDR1 and CDR2: MNHEY and SVGAGI. The CDR3 spells CASSYGSGAYEQYF. For the CDR3, the DNA is TGTGCCAGCAGTTACGGTTCCGGGGCCTACGAGCAGTACTTC.

This clonotype was picked up a small number of times. The rearrangement links TRBV27 to TRBJ2-7, with D tentatively TRBD1 (7 bases). The CDR3 is made up of 12 amino acids. Germline V gene data show CDR1 as MNHEY and CDR2 as SMNVEV (reference sequence). The V and J ends lost 6 bases and 7 bases respectively, with 13 bases between them. The CDR3 loop reads CASSLTGREQYF. DNA for the CDR3: TGTGCCAGCAGCCTGACAGGGAGGGAGCAGTACTTC.

This clonotype occurred many times. The rearrangement joins TRBV9 to TRBJ2-6; D unresolved. The CDR3 is 19 amino acids. Germline CDR1 is SGDLS and CDR2 is YYNGEE. Trimming pared 0 bases from V and 1 base from J, leaving 17 bases between. Written as DNA, the CDR3 is TGTGCCAGCAGCGTAGATCCGACATCCAGGCGATCTGGGGCCAACGTCCTGACTTTC. This gives the protein CASSVDPTSRRSGANVLTF.